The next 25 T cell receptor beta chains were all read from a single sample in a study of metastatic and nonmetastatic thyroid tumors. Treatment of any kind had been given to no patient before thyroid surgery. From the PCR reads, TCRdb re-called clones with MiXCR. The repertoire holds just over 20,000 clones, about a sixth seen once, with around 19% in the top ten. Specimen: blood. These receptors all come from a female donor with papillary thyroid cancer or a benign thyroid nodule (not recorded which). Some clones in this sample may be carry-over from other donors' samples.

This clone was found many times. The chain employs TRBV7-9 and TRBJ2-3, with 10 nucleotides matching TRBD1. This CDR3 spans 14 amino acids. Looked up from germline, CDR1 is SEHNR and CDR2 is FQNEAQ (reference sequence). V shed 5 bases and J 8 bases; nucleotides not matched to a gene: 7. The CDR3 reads CASSPGTGDGTQYF. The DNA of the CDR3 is TGTGCCAGCAGCCCCGGGACAGGGGACGGTACGCAGTATTTT. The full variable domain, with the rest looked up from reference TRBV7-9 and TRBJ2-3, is DTGVSQNPRHKITKRGQNVTFRCDPISEHNRLYWYRQTLGQGPEFLTYFQNEAQLEKSRLLSDRFSAERPKGSFSTLEIQRTEQGDSAMYLCASSPGTGDGTQYFGPGTRLTVL.

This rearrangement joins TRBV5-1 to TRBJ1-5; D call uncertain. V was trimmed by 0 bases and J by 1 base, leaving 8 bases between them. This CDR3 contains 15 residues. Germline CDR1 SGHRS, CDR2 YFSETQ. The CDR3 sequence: CASSLGGLSNQPQHF. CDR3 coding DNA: TGCGCCAGCAGCTTGGGGGGATTGAGCAATCAGCCCCAGCATTTT.

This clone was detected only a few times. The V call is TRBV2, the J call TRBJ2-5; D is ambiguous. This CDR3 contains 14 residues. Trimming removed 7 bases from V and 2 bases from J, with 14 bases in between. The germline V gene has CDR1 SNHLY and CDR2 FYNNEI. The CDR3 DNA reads TGTGCCAGCATGTGGCAGGAACGACAAGAGACCCAGTACTTC. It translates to CASMWQERQETQYF.

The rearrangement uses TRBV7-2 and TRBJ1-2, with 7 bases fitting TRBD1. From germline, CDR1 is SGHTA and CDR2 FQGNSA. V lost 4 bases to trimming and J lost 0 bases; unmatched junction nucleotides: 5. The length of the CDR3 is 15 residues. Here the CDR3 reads CASSSGTASNYGYTF. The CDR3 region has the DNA TGTGCCAGCAGCTCAGGGACAGCTTCTAACTATGGCTACACCTTC.

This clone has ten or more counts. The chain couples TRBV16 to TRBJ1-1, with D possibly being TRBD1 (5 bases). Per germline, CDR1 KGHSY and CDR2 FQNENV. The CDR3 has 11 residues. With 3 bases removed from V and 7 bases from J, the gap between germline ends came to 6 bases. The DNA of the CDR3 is TGTGCCAGCAGCCATCAGGGTGAAGCTTTCTTT. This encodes CASSHQGEAFF.

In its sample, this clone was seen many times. The CDR3 nucleotides read TGCAGTGCTCCGACGGGCGGGAGTAATCCTCATGAGCAGTTCTTC. Protein: CSAPTGGSNPHEQFF. The chain joins TRBV20-1 to TRBJ2-1, with 7 bases that match TRBD2. Germline CDR1 is DFQATT and CDR2 is SNEGSKA (reference sequence). The CDR3 has 15 residues. J was trimmed by 8 bases and V by 5 bases; bases with no gene match: 15.

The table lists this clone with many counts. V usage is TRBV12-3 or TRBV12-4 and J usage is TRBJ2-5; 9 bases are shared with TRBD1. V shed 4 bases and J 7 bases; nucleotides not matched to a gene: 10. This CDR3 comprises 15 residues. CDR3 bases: TGTGCCAGCAGTTCCGGGACAGGGAATCGAGGGACCCAGTACTTC. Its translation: CASSSGTGNRGTQYF.

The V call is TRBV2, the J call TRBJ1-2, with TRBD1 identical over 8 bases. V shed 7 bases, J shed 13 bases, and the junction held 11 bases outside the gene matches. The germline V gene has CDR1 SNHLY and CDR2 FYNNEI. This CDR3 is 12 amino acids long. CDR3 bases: TGTGCCAGCATCCCGGACAGGGCAATTTTCACCTTC. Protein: CASIPDRAIFTF.

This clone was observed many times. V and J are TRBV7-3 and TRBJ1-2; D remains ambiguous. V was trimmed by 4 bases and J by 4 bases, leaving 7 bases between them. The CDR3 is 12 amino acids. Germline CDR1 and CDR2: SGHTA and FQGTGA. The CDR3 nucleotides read TGTGCCAGCAGCTACGACTCCTATGGCTACACCTTC. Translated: CASSYDSYGYTF.

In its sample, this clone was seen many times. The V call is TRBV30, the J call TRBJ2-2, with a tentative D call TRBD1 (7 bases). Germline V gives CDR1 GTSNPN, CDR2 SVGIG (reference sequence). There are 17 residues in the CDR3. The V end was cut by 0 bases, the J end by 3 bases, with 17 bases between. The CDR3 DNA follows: TGTGCCTGGAGTGTACGGAGGGGGCGCATCGACACCGGGGAGCTGTTTTTT. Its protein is CAWSVRRGRIDTGELFF.

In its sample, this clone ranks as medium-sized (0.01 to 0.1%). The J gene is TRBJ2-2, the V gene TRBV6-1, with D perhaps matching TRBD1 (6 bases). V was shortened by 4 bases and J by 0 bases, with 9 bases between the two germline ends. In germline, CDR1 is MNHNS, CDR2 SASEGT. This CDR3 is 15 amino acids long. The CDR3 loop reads CASSAGVTNTGELFF. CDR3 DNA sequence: TGTGCCAGCAGTGCAGGGGTAACGAACACCGGGGAGCTGTTTTTT.

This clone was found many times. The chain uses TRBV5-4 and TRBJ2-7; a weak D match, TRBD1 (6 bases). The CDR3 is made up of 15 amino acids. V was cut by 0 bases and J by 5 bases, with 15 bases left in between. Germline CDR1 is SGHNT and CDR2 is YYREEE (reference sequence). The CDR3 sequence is CASSLAAGVLDEQYF. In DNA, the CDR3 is TGTGCCAGCAGCTTGGCGGCAGGGGTGTTGGACGAGCAGTACTTC.

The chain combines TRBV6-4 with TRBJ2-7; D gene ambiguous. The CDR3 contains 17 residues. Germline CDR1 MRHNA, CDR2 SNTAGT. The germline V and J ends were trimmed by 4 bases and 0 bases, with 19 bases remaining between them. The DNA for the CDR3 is TGTGCCAGCAGTGTTTTATTGGATTGTTCCAGCTCCTACGAGCAGTACTTC. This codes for CASSVLLDCSSSYEQYF.

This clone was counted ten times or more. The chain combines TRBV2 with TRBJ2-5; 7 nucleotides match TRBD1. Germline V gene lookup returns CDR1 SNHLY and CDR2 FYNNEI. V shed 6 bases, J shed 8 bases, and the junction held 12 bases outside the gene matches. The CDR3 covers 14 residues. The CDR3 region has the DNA TGTGCCAGCAGGGGACAGACCTCCGGGGATACCCAGTACTTC. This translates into CASRGQTSGDTQYF.

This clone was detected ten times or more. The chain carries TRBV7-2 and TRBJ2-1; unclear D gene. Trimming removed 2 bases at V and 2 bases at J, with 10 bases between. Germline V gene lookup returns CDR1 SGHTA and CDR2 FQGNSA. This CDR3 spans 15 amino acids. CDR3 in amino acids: CASSLIPHAYNEQFF. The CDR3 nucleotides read TGTGCCAGCAGCTTAATTCCCCATGCCTACAATGAGCAGTTCTTC. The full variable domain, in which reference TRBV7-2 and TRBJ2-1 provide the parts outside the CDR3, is GAGVSQSPSNKVTEKGKDVELRCDPISGHTALYWYRQSLGQGLEFLIYFQGNSAPDKSGLPSDRFSAERTGGSVSTLTIQRTQQEDSAVYLCASSLIPHAYNEQFFGPGTRLTVL.

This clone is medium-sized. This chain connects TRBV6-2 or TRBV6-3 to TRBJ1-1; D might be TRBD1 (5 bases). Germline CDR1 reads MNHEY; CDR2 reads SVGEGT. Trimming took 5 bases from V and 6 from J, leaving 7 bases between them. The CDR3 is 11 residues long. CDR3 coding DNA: TGTGCCAGCAGTAGGGGATCTGAAGCTTTCTTT. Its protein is CASSRGSEAFF.

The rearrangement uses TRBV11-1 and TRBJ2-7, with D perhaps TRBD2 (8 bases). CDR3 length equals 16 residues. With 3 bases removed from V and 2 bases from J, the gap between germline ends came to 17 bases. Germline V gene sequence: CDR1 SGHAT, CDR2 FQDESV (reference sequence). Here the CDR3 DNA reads TGTGCCAGCAGCTTTCTCGGGGGGGACAGCCCCTACGAGCAGTACTTC. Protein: CASSFLGGDSPYEQYF.

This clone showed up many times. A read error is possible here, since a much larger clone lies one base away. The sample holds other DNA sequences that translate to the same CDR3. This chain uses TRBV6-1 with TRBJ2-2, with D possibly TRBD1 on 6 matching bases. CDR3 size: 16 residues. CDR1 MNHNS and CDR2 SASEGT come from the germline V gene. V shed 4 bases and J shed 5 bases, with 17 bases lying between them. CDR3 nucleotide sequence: TGTGCCAGCAGTGTGCAGGGGCGGTTAAGGACCGGGGAGCTGTTTTTT. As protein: CASSVQGRLRTGELFF.

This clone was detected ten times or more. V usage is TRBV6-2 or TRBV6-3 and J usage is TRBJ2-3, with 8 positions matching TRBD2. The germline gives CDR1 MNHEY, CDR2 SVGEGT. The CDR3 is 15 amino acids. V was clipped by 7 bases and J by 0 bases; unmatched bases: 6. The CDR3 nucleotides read TGTGCCAGCAATAGAGCGGGGGTAAGCACAGATACGCAGTATTTT. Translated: CASNRAGVSTDTQYF.

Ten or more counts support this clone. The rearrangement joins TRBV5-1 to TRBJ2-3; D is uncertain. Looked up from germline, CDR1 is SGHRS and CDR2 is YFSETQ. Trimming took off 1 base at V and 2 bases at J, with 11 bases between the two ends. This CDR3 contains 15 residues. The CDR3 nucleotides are TGCGCCAGCAGCTTGATGGCCGGATACACAGATACGCAGTATTTT. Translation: CASSLMAGYTDTQYF.

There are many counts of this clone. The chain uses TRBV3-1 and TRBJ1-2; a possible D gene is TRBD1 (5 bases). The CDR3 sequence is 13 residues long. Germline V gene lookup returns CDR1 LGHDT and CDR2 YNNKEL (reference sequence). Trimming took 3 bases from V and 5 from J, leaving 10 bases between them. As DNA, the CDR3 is TGTGCCAGCAGCCAGCCCACAGGATATGGCTACACCTTC. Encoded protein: CASSQPTGYGYTF.

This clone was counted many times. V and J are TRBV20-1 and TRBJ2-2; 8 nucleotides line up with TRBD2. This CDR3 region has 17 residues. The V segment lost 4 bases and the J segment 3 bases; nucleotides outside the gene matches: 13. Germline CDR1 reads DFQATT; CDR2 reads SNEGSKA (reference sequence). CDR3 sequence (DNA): TGCAGTGCTATAGACTTAGGGACTAGAGGTGACACCGGGGAGCTGTTTTTT. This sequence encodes CSAIDLGTRGDTGELFF.

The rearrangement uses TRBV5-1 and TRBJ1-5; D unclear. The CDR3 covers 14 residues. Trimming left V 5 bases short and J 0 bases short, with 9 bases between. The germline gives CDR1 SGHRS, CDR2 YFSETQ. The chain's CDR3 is CASRGIDSNQPQHF. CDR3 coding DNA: TGCGCCAGCAGGGGGATTGATAGCAATCAGCCCCAGCATTTT.

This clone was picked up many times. The CDR3 sequence: CASSSLTSTDTQYF. As DNA, the CDR3 is TGTGCCAGTAGTAGCCTCACTAGCACAGATACGCAGTATTTT. V usage is TRBV19 and J usage is TRBJ2-3; D is unresolved. The germline gives CDR1 LNHDA, CDR2 SQIVND (reference sequence). There are 14 residues in the CDR3. Trimming took off 4 bases at V and 0 bases at J, with 8 bases between the two ends.

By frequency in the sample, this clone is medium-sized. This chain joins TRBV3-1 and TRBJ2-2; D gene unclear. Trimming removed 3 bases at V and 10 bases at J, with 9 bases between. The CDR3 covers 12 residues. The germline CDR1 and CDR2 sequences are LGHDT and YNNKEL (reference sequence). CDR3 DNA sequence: TGTGCCAGCAGCCACCAGAACCAGGAGCTGTTTTTT. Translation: CASSHQNQELFF. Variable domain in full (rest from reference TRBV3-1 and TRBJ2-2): DTAVSQTPKYLVTQMGNDKSIKCEQNLGHDTMYWYKQDSKKFLKIMFSYNNKELIINETVPNRFSPKSPDKAHLNLHINSLELGDSAVYFCASSHQNQELFFGEGSRLTVL.